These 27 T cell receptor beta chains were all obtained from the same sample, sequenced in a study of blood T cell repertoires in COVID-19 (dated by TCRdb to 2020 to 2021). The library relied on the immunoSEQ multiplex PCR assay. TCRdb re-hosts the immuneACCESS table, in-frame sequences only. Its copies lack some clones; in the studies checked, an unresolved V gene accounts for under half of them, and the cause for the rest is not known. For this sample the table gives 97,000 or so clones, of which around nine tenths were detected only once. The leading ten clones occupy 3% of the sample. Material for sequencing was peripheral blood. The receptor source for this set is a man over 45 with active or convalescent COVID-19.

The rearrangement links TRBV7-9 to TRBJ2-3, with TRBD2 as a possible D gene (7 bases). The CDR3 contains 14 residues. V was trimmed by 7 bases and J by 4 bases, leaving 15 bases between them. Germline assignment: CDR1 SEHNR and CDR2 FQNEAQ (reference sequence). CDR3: CASIGGEWADTQYF. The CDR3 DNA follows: TGTGCCAGCATAGGGGGGGAGTGGGCAGATACGCAGTATTTT.

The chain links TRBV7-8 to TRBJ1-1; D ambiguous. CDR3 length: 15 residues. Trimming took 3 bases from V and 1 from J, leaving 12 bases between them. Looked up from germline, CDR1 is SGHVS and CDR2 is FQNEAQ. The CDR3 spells CASSFTSTGNTEAFF. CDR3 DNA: TGTGCCAGCAGCTTTACCTCGACGGGGAACACTGAAGCTTTCTTT.

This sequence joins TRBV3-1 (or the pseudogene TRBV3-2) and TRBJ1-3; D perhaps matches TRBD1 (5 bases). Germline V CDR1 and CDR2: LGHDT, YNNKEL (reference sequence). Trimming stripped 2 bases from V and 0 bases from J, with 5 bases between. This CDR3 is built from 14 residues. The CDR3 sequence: CASSQQGSGNTIYF. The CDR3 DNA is TGTGCCAGCAGCCAACAGGGCTCTGGAAACACCATATATTTT.

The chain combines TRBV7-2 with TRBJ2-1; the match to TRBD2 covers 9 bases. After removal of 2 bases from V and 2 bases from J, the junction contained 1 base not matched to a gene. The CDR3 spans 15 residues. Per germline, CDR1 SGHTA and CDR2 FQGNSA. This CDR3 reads CASSLQRGAYNEQFF. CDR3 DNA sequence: TGTGCCAGCAGCTTACAGCGGGGGGCCTACAATGAGCAGTTCTTC.

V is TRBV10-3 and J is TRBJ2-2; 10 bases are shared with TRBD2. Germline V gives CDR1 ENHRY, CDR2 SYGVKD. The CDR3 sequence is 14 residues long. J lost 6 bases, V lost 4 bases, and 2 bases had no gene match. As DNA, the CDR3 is TGTGCCATCAGTGCTCTAGCGGGGGCCGGGGAGCTGTTTTTT. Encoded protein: CAISALAGAGELFF.

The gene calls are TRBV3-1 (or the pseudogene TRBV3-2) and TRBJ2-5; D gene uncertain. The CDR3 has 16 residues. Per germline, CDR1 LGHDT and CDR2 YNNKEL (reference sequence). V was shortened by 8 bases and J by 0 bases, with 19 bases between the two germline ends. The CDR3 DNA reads TGTGCCAGCCAAACCCATGGCTTAATCGACCAAGAGACCCAGTACTTC. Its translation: CASQTHGLIDQETQYF.

CDR3 coding DNA: TGTGCCAGTAGTACCTCACAGGGTTATCTTGAAGCTTTCTTT. Its protein product is CASSTSQGYLEAFF. The V and J genes are TRBV19 and TRBJ1-1; possible D gene TRBD1, 6 bases. CDR1 is LNHDA, CDR2 SQIVND, per germline (reference sequence). The CDR3 has 14 residues. Deletions cut 4 bases from V and 7 bases from J, with 16 bases between.

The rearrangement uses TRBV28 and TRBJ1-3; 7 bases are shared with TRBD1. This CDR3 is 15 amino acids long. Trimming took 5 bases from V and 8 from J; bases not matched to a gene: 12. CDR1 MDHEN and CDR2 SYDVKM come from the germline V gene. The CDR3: CASSQQGIVGDTIYF. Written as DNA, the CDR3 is TGTGCCAGCAGTCAACAGGGGATCGTCGGGGACACCATATATTTT.

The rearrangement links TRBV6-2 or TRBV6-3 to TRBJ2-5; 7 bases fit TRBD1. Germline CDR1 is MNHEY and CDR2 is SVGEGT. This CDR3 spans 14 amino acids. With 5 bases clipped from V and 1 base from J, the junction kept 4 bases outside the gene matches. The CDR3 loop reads CASSTGAGQETQYF. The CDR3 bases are TGTGCCAGCAGTACAGGGGCCGGCCAAGAGACCCAGTACTTC.

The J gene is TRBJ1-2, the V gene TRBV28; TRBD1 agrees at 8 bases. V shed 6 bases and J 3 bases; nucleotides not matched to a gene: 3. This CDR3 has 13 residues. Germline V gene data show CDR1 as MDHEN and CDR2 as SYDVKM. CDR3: CASSSGQDYGYTF. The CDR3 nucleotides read TGTGCCAGCAGCTCGGGACAGGACTATGGCTACACCTTC.

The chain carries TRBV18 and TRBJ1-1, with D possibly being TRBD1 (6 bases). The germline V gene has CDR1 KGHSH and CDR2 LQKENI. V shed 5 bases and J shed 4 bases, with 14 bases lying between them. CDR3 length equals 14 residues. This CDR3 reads CASSVQGWSTEAFF. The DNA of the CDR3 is TGTGCCAGCTCAGTACAGGGATGGAGCACTGAAGCTTTCTTT.

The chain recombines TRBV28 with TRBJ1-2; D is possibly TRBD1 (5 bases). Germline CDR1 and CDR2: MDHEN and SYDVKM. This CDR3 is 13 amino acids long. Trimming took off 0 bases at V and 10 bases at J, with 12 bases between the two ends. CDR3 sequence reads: CASSLWDKQVYTF. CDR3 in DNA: TGTGCCAGCAGTTTATGGGACAAGCAGGTCTACACCTTC.

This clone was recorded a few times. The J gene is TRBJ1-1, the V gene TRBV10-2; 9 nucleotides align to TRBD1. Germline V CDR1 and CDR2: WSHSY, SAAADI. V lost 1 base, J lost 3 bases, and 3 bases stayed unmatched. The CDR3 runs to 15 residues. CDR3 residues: CASSEWGQGDTEAFF. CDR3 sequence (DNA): TGCGCCAGCAGTGAGTGGGGACAGGGAGACACTGAAGCTTTCTTT.

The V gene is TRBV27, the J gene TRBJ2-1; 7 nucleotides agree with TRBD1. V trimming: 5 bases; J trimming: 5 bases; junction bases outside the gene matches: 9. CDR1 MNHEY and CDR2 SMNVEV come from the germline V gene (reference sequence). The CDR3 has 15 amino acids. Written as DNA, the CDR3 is TGTGCCAGCAGTCCCTCTTGGGACAGCAACAATGAGCAGTTCTTC. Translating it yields CASSPSWDSNNEQFF.

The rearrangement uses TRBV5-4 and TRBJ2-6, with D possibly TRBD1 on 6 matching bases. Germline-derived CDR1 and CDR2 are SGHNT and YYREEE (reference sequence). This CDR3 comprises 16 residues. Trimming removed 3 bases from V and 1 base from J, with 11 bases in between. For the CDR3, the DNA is TGTGCCAGCAGCTCGATAACAGGGTCTGGGGCCAACGTCCTGACTTTC. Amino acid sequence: CASSSITGSGANVLTF.

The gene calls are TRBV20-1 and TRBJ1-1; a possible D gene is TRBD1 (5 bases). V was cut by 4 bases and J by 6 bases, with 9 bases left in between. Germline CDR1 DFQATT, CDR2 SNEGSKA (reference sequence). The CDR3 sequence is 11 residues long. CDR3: CSATGPAEAFF. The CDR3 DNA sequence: TGCAGTGCTACAGGGCCGGCTGAAGCTTTCTTT.

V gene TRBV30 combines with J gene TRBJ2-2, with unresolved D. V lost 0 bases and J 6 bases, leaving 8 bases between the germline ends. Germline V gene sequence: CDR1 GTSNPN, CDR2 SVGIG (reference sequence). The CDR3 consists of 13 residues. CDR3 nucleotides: TGTGCCTGGAGTGTCCCCCGGTCCGGGGAGCTGTTTTTT. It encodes CAWSVPRSGELFF.

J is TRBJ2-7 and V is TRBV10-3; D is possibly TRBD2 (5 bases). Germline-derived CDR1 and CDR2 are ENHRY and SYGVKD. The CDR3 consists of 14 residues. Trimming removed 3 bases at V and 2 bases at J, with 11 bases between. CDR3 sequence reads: CAISDHTGTYEQYF. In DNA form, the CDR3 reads TGTGCCATCAGTGATCATACCGGGACCTACGAGCAGTACTTC.

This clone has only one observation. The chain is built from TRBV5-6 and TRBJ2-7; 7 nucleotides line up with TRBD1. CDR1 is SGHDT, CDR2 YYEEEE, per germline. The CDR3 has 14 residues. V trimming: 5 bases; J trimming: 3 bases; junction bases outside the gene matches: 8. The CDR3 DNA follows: TGTGCCAGCAGGTTCTCCGACAGGGTCTACGAGCAGTACGTC. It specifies CASRFSDRVYEQYV.

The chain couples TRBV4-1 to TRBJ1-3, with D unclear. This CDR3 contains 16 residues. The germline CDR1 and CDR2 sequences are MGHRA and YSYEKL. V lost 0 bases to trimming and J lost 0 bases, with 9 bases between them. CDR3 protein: CASSQDGEASGNTIYF. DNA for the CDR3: TGCGCCAGCAGCCAAGATGGAGAGGCCTCTGGAAACACCATATATTTT.

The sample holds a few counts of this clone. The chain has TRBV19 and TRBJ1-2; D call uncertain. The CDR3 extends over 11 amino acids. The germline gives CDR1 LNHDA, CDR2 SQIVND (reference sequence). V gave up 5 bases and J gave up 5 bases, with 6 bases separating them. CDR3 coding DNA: TGTGCCAGTAGTGAGCTTTATGGCTACACCTTC. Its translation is CASSELYGYTF.

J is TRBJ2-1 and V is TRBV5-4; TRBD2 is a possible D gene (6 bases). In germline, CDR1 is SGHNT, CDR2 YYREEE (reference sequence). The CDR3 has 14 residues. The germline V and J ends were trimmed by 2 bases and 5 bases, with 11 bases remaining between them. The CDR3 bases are TGTGCCAGCAGCTTTGGGACTCTTAACAATGAGCAGTTCTTC. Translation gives CASSFGTLNNEQFF.

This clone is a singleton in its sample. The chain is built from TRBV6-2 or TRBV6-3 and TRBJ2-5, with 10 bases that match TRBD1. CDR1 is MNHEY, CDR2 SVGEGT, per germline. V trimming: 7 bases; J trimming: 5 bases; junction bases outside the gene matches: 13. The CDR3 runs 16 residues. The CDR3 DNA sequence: TGTGCCAGCACCCCTCTGGGACAGGGGAGGGAGGAGACCCAGTACTTC. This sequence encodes CASTPLGQGREETQYF.

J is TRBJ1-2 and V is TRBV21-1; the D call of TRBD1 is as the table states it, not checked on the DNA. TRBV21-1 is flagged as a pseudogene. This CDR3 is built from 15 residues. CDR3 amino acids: CASSKGVNGAYGYTF. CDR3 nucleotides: TGTGCCAGCAGCAAAGGGGTAAATGGGGCCTATGGCTACACCTTC.

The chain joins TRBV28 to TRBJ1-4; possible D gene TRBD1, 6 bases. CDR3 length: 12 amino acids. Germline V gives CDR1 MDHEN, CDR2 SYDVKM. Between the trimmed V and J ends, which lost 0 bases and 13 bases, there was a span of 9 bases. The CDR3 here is CASSLWDRRLFF. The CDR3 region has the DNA TGTGCCAGCAGTTTATGGGACAGAAGACTGTTTTTT.

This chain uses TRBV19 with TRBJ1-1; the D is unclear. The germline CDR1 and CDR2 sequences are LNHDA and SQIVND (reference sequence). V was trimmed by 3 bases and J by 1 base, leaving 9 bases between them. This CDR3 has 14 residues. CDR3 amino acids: CASSIHSGNTEAFF. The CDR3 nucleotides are TGTGCCAGTAGTATTCACAGCGGGAACACTGAAGCTTTCTTT.

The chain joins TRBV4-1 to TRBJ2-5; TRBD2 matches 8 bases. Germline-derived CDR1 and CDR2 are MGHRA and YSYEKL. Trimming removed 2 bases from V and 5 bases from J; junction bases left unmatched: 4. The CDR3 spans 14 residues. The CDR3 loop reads CASSQIAGMETQYF. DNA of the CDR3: TGCGCCAGCAGCCAAATAGCGGGGATGGAGACCCAGTACTTC.